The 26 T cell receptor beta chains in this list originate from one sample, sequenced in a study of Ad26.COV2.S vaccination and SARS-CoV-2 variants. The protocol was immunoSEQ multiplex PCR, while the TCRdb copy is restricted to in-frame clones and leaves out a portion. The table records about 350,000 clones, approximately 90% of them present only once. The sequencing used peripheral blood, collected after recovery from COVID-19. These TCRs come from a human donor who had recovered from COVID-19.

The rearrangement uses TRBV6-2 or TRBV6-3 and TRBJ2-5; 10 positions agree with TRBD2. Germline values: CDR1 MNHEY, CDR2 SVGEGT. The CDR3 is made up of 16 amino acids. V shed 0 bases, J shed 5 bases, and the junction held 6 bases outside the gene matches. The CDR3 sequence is CASSYSSGGAHETQYF. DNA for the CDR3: TGTGCCAGCAGTTACTCCAGCGGGGGGGCCCACGAGACCCAGTACTTC.

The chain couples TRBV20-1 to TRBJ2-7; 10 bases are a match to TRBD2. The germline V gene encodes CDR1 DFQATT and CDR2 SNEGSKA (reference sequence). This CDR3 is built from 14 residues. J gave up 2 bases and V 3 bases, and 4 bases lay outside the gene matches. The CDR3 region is CSASLLAGAYEQYF. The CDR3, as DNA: TGCAGTGCTAGTTTGCTAGCGGGGGCCTACGAGCAGTACTTC.

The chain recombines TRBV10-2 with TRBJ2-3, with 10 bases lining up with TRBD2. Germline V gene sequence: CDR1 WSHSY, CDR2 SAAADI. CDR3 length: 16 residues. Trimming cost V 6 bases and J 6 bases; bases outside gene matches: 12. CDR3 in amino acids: CASSPLAGVGQDTQYF. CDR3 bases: TGCGCCAGCAGCCCCCTAGCGGGGGTGGGTCAGGATACGCAGTATTTT.

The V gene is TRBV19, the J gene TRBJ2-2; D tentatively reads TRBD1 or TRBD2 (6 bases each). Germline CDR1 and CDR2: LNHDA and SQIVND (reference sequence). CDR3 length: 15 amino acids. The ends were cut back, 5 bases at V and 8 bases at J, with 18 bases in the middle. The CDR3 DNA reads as TGTGCCAGTAGTCCGCAAAGGGGGGCGCGGGGGGAGCTGTTTTTT. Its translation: CASSPQRGARGELFF.

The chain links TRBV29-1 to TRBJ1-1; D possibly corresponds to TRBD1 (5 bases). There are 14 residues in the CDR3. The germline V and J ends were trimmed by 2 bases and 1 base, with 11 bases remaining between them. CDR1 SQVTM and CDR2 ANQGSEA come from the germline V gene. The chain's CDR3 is CSVEFQGTNTEAFF. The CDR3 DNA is TGCAGCGTTGAATTTCAGGGCACGAACACTGAAGCTTTCTTT.

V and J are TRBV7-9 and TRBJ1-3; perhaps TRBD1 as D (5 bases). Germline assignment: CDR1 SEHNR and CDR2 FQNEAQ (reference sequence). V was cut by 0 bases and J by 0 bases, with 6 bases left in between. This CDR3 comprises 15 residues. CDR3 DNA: TGTGCCAGCAGCTTAGCCGGGACCTCTGGAAACACCATATATTTT. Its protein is CASSLAGTSGNTIYF. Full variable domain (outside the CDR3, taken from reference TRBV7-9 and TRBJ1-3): DTGVSQNPRHKITKRGQNVTFRCDPISEHNRLYWYRQTLGQGPEFLTYFQNEAQLEKSRLLSDRFSAERPKGSFSTLEIQRTEQGDSAMYLCASSLAGTSGNTIYFGEGSWLTVV.

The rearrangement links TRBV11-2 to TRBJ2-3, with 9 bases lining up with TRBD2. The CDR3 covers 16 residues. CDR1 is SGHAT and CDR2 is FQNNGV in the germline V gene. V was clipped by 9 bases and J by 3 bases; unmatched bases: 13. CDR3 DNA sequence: TGTGCCAGTCGGGGCGGCGGGGGGGCAAGGACAGATACGCAGTATTTT. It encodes CASRGGGGARTDTQYF. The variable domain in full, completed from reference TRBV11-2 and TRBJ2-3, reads EAGVAQSPRYKIIEKRQSVAFWCNPISGHATLYWYQQILGQGPKLLIQFQNNGVVDDSQLPKDRFSAERLKGVDSTLKIQPAKLEDSAVYLCASRGGGGARTDTQYFGPGTRLTVL.

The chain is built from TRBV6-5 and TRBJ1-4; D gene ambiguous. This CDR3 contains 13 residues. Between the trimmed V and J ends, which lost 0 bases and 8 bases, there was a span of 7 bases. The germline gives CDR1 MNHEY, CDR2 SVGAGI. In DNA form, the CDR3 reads TGTGCCAGCAGTTACTCGACACAAGAAAAACTGTTTTTT. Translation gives CASSYSTQEKLFF.

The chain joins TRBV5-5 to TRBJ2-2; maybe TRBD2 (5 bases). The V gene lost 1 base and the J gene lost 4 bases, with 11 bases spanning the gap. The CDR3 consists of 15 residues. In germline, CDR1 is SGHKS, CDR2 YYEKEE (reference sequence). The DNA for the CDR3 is TGTGCCAGCAGCTTGTGGCGGGTTTTCACCGGGGAGCTGTTTTTT. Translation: CASSLWRVFTGELFF.

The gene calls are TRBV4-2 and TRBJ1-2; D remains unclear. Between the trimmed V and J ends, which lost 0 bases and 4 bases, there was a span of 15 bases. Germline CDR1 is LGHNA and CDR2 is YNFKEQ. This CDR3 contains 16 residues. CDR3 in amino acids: CASSQEMQARGYGYTF. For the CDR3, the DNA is TGTGCCAGCAGCCAAGAGATGCAGGCCCGCGGCTATGGCTACACCTTC.

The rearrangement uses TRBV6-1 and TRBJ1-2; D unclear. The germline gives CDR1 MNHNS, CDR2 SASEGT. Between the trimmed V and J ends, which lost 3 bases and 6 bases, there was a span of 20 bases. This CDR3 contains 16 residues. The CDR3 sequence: CASSDLGLPRGDGYTF. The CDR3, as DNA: TGTGCCAGCAGTGACTTGGGTCTACCTCGTGGGGATGGCTACACCTTC.

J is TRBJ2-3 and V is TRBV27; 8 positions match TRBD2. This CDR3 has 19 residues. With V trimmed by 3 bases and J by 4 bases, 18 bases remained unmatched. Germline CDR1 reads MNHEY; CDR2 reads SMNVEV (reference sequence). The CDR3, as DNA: TGTGCCAGCAGTTTTTTGGTGCGGGGGGCGCCGGGGATGGCAGATACGCAGTATTTT. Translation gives CASSFLVRGAPGMADTQYF.

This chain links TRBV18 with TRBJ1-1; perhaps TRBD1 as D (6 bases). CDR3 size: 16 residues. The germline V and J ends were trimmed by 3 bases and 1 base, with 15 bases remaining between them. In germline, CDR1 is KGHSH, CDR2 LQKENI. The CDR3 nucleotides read TGTGCCAGCTCACCGGTTCGGGGGCTGTGGAACACTGAAGCTTTCTTT. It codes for CASSPVRGLWNTEAFF.

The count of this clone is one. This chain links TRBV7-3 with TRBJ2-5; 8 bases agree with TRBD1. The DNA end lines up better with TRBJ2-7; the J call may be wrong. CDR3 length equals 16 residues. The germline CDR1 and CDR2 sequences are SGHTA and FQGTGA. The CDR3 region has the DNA TGTGCCAGCAGCTTAAGGCCAGGGGGCTCGTTGGACGAGCAGTACTTC. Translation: CASSLRPGGSLDEQYF.

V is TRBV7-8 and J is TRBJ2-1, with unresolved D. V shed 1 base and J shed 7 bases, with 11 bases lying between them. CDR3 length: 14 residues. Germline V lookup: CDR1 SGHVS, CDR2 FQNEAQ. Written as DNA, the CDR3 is TGTGCCAGCAGCTTAGACTTTGGGGTGAATGAGCAGTTCTTC. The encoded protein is CASSLDFGVNEQFF.

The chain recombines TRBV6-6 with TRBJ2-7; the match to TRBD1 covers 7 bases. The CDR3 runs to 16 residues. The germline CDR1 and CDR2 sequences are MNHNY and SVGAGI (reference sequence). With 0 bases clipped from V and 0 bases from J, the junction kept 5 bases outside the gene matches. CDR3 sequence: CASSYSGQQSSYEQYF. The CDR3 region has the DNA TGTGCCAGCAGTTACTCGGGACAGCAAAGCTCCTACGAGCAGTACTTC.

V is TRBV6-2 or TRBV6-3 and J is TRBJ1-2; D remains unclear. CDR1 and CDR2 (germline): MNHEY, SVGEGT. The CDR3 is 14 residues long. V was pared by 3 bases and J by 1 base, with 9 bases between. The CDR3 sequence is CASSYGRINYGYTF. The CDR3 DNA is TGTGCCAGCAGTTATGGCAGGATTAACTATGGCTACACCTTC.

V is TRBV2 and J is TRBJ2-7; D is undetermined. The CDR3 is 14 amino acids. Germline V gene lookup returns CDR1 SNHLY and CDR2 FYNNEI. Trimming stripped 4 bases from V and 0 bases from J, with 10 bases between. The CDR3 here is CASSGRLSSYEQYF. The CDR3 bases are TGTGCCAGCAGTGGCAGGCTAAGCTCCTACGAGCAGTACTTC.

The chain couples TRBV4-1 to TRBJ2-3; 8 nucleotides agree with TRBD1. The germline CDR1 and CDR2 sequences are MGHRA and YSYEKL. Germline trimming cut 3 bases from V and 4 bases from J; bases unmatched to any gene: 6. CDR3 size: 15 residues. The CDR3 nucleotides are TGCGCCAGCAGCCAGTCAGGACAGGGTGCAGATACGCAGTATTTT. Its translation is CASSQSGQGADTQYF.

The CDR3 DNA reads as TGTGCCAGTAGTATGTTCGGGGGCTCGGGCAATCAGCCCCAGCATTTT. This encodes CASSMFGGSGNQPQHF. The chain carries TRBV19 and TRBJ1-5; a possible D gene is TRBD1 (6 bases). The germline CDR1 and CDR2 sequences are LNHDA and SQIVND (reference sequence). The CDR3 totals 16 residues. Trimming stripped 3 bases from V and 2 bases from J, with 14 bases between. Full variable domain (rest looked up from reference TRBV19 and TRBJ1-5): DGGITQSPKYLFRKEGQNVTLSCEQNLNHDAMYWYRQDPGQGLRLIYYSQIVNDFQKGDIAEGYSVSREKKESFPLTVTSAQKNPTAFYLCASSMFGGSGNQPQHFGDGTRLSIL.

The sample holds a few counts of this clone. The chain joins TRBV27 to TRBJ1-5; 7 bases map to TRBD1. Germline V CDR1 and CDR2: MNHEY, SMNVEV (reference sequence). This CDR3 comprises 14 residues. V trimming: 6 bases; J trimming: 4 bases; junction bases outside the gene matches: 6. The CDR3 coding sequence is TGTGCCAGCAGAGATCCAGGGGGTAATCAGCCCCAGCATTTT. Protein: CASRDPGGNQPQHF.

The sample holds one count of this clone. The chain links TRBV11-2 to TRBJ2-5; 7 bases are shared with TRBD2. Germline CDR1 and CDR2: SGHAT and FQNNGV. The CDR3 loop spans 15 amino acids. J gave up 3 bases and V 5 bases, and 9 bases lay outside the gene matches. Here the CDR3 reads CASSRDWGGKETQYF. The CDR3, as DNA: TGTGCCAGCAGCCGCGACTGGGGGGGAAAAGAGACCCAGTACTTC.

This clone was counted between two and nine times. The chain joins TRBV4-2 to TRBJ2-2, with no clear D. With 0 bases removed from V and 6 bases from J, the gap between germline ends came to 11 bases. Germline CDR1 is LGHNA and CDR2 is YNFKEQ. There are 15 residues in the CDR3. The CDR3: CASSQDPAFSGELFF. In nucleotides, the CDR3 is TGTGCCAGCAGCCAAGATCCCGCCTTTTCCGGGGAGCTGTTTTTT.

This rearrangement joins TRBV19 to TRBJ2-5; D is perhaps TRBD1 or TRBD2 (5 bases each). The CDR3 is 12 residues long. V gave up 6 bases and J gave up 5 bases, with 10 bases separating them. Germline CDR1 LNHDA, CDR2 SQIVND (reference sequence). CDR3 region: CASSPGRETQYF. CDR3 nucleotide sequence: TGTGCCAGTAGCCCGGGGCGGGAGACCCAGTACTTC.

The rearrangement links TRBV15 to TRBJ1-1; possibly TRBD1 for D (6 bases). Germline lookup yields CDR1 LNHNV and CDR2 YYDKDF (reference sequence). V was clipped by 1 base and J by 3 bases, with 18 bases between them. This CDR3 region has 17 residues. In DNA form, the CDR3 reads TGTGCCACCAGCAGAGCGGTGGGGGCGCGGGGGTACACTGAAGCTTTCTTT. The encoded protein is CATSRAVGARGYTEAFF.

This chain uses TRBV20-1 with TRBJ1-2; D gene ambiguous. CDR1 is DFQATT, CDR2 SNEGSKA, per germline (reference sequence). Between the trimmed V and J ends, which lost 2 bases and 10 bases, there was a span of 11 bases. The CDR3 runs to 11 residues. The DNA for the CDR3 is TGCAGTGCTAGAACTCGGGTACACTACACCTTC. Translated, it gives CSARTRVHYTF.